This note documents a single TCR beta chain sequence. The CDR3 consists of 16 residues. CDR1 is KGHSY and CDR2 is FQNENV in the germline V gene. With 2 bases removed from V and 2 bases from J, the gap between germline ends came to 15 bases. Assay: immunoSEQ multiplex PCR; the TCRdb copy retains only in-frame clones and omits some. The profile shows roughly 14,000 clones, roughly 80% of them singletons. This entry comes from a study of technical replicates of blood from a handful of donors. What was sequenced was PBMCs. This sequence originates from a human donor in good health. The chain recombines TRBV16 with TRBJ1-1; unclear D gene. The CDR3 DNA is TGTGCCAGCAGCCAAGAGGTGTCAGCCACAAACACTGAAGCTTTCTTT. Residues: CASSQEVSATNTEAFF.